A single sample is the source of the 5 T cell receptor delta chains below, sequenced in a study of γδ T cells in repeated Plasmodium falciparum infection. TCRdb called clones from the multiplex PCR reads again using CATT. The sample carries approximately 60,000 delta-chain clones, around 1.5% recorded once. Bulk repertoires came from Vgamma9/Vdelta2+ or Vdelta2-negative gammadelta T cells flow-sorted from PBMC. Sequenced: gamma-delta T cells from blood. The receptors originated from a pool of human donors (malaria-infected and uninfected, not separated).

Ten or more counts support this clone. TCRdb records a much larger clone's protein for this DNA, with a difference at residue 15 that likely arises from a read error; the protein given is the translation of the DNA. The gene calls are TRDV3 and TRDJ1; 11 bases agree with TRDD3. The CDR3 has 20 amino acids. Per the germline V gene, CDR1 is TVYSNPD and CDR2 is GDNSRS (reference sequence). V trimming: 2 bases; J trimming: 4 bases; junction bases outside the gene matches: 24. The CDR3 bases are TGTGCCTTTTTGAACCCTCCTTGGGCCCGTGGGGGATACGCGGACGATAAACTCATCTTT. It specifies CAFLNPPWARGGYADDKLIF. Combining the CDR3 with reference TRDV3 and TRDJ1 gives the whole variable domain CDKVTQSSPDQTVASGSEVVLLCTYDTVYSNPDLFWYRIRPDYSFQFVFYGDNSRSEGADFTQGRFSVKHILTQKAFHLVISPVRTEDSATYYCAFLNPPWARGGYADDKLIFGKGTRVTVEP.

Comments on this clone: The TCRdb protein comes from a much larger clone and disagrees with this DNA's translation at residue 4, likely due to a read error; the protein given here is derived from the DNA. The rearrangement links TRDV1 to TRDJ1; perhaps D is TRDD2 or TRDD3 (6 bases each). Here the J gene came from matching the DNA to germline, since TCRdb omits it. V was trimmed by 11 bases and J by 0 bases, leaving 46 bases between them. Germline V gene data show CDR1 as TSWWSYY and CDR2 as QGS. The CDR3 totals 24 residues. This CDR3 reads CAIRETGLPKRGGDPPINTDKLIF. The CDR3 DNA reads TGTGCTATTAGGGAAACGGGCCTTCCCAAACGTGGAGGGGATCCACCCATAAACACCGATAAACTCATCTTT.

The rearrangement links TRDV1 to TRDJ1; D uncertain. The CDR3 is 16 residues long. Germline CDR1 and CDR2: TSWWSYY and QGS. The V gene lost 5 bases and the J gene lost 0 bases, with 16 bases spanning the gap. The CDR3 region is CALGLSPRLYTDKLIF. In DNA form, the CDR3 reads TGTGCTCTTGGGCTTTCCCCCCGGTTGTACACCGATAAACTCATCTTT.

This clone was recorded many times. A far bigger clonotype differs at one base, so this is likely a read error. Other DNA sequences in the sample encode the same CDR3. The chain recombines TRDV1 with TRDJ1; TRDD3 matches at 9 bases. Germline V gene data show CDR1 as TSWWSYY and CDR2 as QGS. The CDR3 is 13 amino acids. This CDR3 is CALGVLGDAKLIF. In nucleotides, the CDR3 is TGTGCCCTTGGGGTACTGGGGGACGCTAAACTCATCTTT.

Concerning this clone itself: The protein given by TCRdb reflects a much larger clone and differs at residue 7 from this DNA's translation, likely from a read error; the protein shown is the DNA's translation. The V and J genes are TRDV1 and TRDJ1; 11 bases match TRDD3. The CDR3 contains 21 residues. The ends lost 0 bases at V and 3 bases at J; junction bases unmatched: 18. CDR1 TSWWSYY and CDR2 QGS come from the germline V gene. CDR3 DNA sequence: TGTGCTCTTGGGGAACTTCCCCCTACCCCAGATGGGGGATACGACCCCGATAAACTCATCTTT. It encodes CALGELPPTPDGGYDPDKLIF.